This T cell receptor beta chain was recorded in a study of shared clonotypes between healthy human individuals. General study findings and limits: Several donors showed sharing of approximately 4.7% of naive CD4 clonotypes.

As for this clone: Its antigen remains unidentified.

Using about 220 ng DNA, some 30,000 T cell genomes, the sorted-subset replicate PCRs were run. In the original processing: ImmunoSEQ junction-only sequences lacked quality scores, so their filtering differed. The data were produced by immunoSEQ multiplex PCR, yet TCRdb's version contains in-frame clones alone and is incomplete. D and trimming were read from the DNA, whereas the V and J calls and clone size are those reported in that table. The sample has about 2 million clones, 85% to 95% seen once. V shed 1 base and J shed 3 bases, with 7 bases lying between them. Germline loops: CDR1 SGHVS, CDR2 FQNEAQ. The CDR3 consists of 13 residues.

Sequenced sample: naive CD4+ T cells sorted from blood. Noted subset: CD45RA+ positively selected. The sequence was collected from a man aged 18 to 30 in good health. This chain uses TRBV7-8 with TRBJ2-7; D ambiguous. The CDR3 sequence: CASSLDVVYEQYF. The CDR3 DNA follows: TGTGCCAGCAGCTTAGATGTCGTCTACGAGCAGTACTTC.